Given below is one TCR beta chain in context. TCRdb keeps only in-frame clones here, not all; method: immunoSEQ multiplex PCR. The sample lists 540,000 or so clones, about 84% occurring once. This entry belongs to a study of shared T cell receptors in the human thymus. Germline values: CDR1 SGHAT, CDR2 FQNNGV. The trim removed 4 bases at V and 0 bases at J, leaving 11 bases unmatched. This CDR3 spans 17 amino acids. Another study also made use of these data, one on human thymus T cells.

The chain links TRBV11-2 to TRBJ2-5; TRBD2 aligns across 7 bases. The clonotype originates from a boy under two years old with a congenital heart defect. What was sequenced was thymocytes. The CDR3 protein is CASSYAARGLHQETQYF. DNA for the CDR3: TGTGCCAGCAGCTACGCCGCCCGGGGACTACACCAAGAGACCCAGTACTTC.